Given below is one T cell receptor (beta chain) in context. What it binds is not known. Germline values: CDR1 SGDLS, CDR2 YYNGEE. This CDR3 spans 16 amino acids. This specimen belongs to a study of blood T cells in healthy people across ages. The study, taken as a whole, reports: Researchers deemed the diversity estimates from one million T cells underestimates. Naive CD4+ cells and diversity were both higher in long-lived donors than in aged donors. Roughly linear declines in TCR beta diversity per million T cells occurred with age.

Every donor contributed roughly 10 milliliters of peripheral blood by blood draw. It was with a sample-barcoded 5' primer and a J-beta primer mix that a second PCR of about 7 to 12 cycles was run. Using its own MiXCR run on the 5' RACE reads, TCRdb lists one record per CDR3 protein. Altogether roughly 1.5 million distinct CDR3 sequences are present, under 55% being singletons, with the ten largest covering about 3.8%. This clonotype was obtained from a young woman in good health. Specimen: blood. The chain is built from TRBV9 and TRBJ2-7, with TRBD2 matching 11 bases. The assigned J gene may be wrong: the sequence end matches TRBJ2-5 better. This chain's CDR3 is CASSVDTSGGGETQYF. The CDR3 DNA sequence: TGTGCCAGCAGCGTAGACACTAGCGGGGGAGGCGAGACCCAGTACTTC.